These 8 T cell receptor beta chains came from one sample sequenced in a study of monozygotic twins with inflammatory bowel disease. TCRdb reprocessed the 5' RACE reads, keeping one entry per CDR3 protein, no DNA. This repertoire includes roughly 160,000 distinct CDR3 sequences. Sequencing was carried out using blood. The receptors originated from a human donor with ulcerative colitis or Crohn's disease, or a healthy co-twin of an affected twin (not recorded which).

The gene calls are TRBV6-1 and TRBJ2-7; TCRdb's D call of TRBD1 is untestable without DNA. Germline V gene sequence: CDR1 MNHNS, CDR2 SASEGT. The CDR3 is 15 amino acids. CDR3 protein: CASSHRQGSPYEQYF.

The chain joins TRBV28 to TRBJ1-4; the D call of TRBD1 rests on TCRdb alone, since no DNA is present to check it. This CDR3 comprises 17 residues. CDR1 is MDHEN and CDR2 is SYDVKM in the germline V gene. CDR3 amino acids: CASSPAGLGATNEKLFF.

This chain joins TRBV5-1 and TRBJ2-3. The CDR3 is 16 residues long. Germline V CDR1 and CDR2: SGHRS, YFSETQ. The CDR3 is CASSVGAVRSTDTQYF.

The chain combines TRBV5-1 with TRBJ2-4. The CDR3 runs to 17 residues. Germline lookup yields CDR1 SGHRS and CDR2 YFSETQ. CDR3 in amino acids: CASRLPYKDLAKNIQYF. The full variable domain, rest sourced from reference TRBV5-1 and TRBJ2-4, is KAGVTQTPRYLIKTRGQQVTLSCSPISGHRSVSWYQQTPGQGLQFLFEYFSETQRNKGNFPGRFSGRQFSNSRSEMNVSTLELGDSALYLCASRLPYKDLAKNIQYFGAGTRLSVL.

The chain couples TRBV4-1 to TRBJ2-1; TCRdb's D call, TRBD2, is unchecked because there is no DNA. The germline V gene encodes CDR1 MGHRA and CDR2 YSYEKL. The CDR3 has 14 amino acids. CDR3 in amino acids: CASRRTFSYNEQFF.

The CDR3 region is CASSLTGAFNTEAFF. V is TRBV12-3 or TRBV12-4 and J is TRBJ1-1; TCRdb's D call, TRBD1, is unchecked because there is no DNA. CDR3 size: 15 residues.

V and J are TRBV20-1 and TRBJ2-3; the TCRdb call, TRBD1, lacks DNA for checking. CDR3 size: 17 residues. Germline loops: CDR1 DFQATT, CDR2 SNEGSKA (reference sequence). This CDR3 reads CSARDPNKAGRGDTQYF.

The V gene is TRBV6-2 or TRBV6-3, the J gene TRBJ2-7; the TCRdb D gene call, TRBD2, has no DNA to confirm it. CDR3 length: 15 amino acids. Germline V gene lookup returns CDR1 MNHEY and CDR2 SVGEGT. The CDR3 sequence: CASSYSISGHYEQYF.